The 26 T cell receptor beta chains below come from one sample, sequenced in a study of blood T cell repertoires in COVID-19. The protocol was immunoSEQ multiplex PCR, while the TCRdb copy is restricted to in-frame clones and leaves out a portion. The data contain 300,000 or so clones, 89% of them singletons. Sequencing used peripheral blood. The receptors were gathered from a young man who had recovered from COVID-19.

V usage is TRBV6-6 and J usage is TRBJ1-5; the match to TRBD1 covers 9 bases. Trimming cost V 0 bases and J 4 bases; bases outside gene matches: 4. The CDR3 has 16 amino acids. Looked up from germline, CDR1 is MNHNY and CDR2 is SVGAGI (reference sequence). DNA of the CDR3: TGTGCCAGCAGTTACTCCAGGACAGGGGCTAATCAGCCCCAGCATTTT. This codes for CASSYSRTGANQPQHF.

This clone was seen only once. This chain connects TRBV19 to TRBJ1-2; no firm D call. The CDR3 is 20 residues long. V dropped 3 bases and J dropped 0 bases, with 26 bases sitting between them. Germline CDR1 reads LNHDA; CDR2 reads SQIVND (reference sequence). The CDR3 region has the DNA TGTGCCAGTAGTATGGCCTTGGCGTCGACTCCACGGTCGACTAACTATGGCTACACCTTC. Translating it yields CASSMALASTPRSTNYGYTF.

This clone has a single count. This chain connects TRBV27 to TRBJ2-2; 8 bases match TRBD1. The CDR3 sequence is 16 residues long. V shed 1 base and J 5 bases; nucleotides not matched to a gene: 6. The germline V gene encodes CDR1 MNHEY and CDR2 SMNVEV (reference sequence). CDR3 DNA sequence: TGTGCCAGCAGTTTATTGGGCACAGGGGGTACCGGGGAGCTGTTTTTT. Protein product: CASSLLGTGGTGELFF.

J is TRBJ1-2 and V is TRBV4-1; D is possibly TRBD1 (6 bases). The CDR3 extends over 15 amino acids. With 6 bases removed from V and 7 bases from J, the gap between germline ends came to 21 bases. CDR1 is MGHRA and CDR2 is YSYEKL in the germline V gene. CDR3 sequence: CASRPEPTGWSGYTF. CDR3 DNA: TGCGCCAGCAGACCCGAACCCACAGGGTGGAGTGGCTACACCTTC.

In its sample, this clone was seen once. For the CDR3, the DNA is TGTGCCAGCAGCCCAAAGCGGGGTTCTTCCTACGAGCAGTACTTC. Its translation: CASSPKRGSSYEQYF. J is TRBJ2-7 and V is TRBV3-1 (or the pseudogene TRBV3-2); 7 bases map to TRBD2. This CDR3 region has 15 residues. The ends lost 4 bases at V and 1 base at J; junction bases unmatched: 7. The V gene's germline CDR1 is LGHDT and CDR2 YNNKEL (reference sequence).

The J gene is TRBJ1-6, the V gene TRBV6-5; 11 positions agree with TRBD1. The CDR3 covers 14 residues. Germline values: CDR1 MNHEY, CDR2 SVGAGI. The junction had 5 bases not matched to a gene; V was cut back by 6 bases and J by 10 bases. DNA of the CDR3: TGTGCCAGCAGCCCGGGACAGGGGGTATCACCCCTCCACTTT. It is translated as CASSPGQGVSPLHF.

This clone was seen at least ten times. This chain links TRBV10-3 with TRBJ2-7; tentatively, D is TRBD2 (5 bases). The CDR3 spans 12 residues. CDR1 is ENHRY and CDR2 is SYGVKD in the germline V gene. The V end lost 8 bases, the J end lost 2 bases, and 10 bases lay between the germline ends. The CDR3 spells CAIGSITYEQYF. CDR3 sequence (DNA): TGTGCCATCGGGAGTATTACCTACGAGCAGTACTTC.

J is TRBJ2-2 and V is TRBV4-2, with 8 bases identical to TRBD2. The CDR3 contains 16 residues. The J segment lost 1 base and the V segment lost 2 bases, leaving 3 bases of the junction unmatched. Germline values: CDR1 LGHNA, CDR2 YNFKEQ. The CDR3 sequence: CASSQKGLGNTGELFF. For the CDR3, the DNA is TGTGCCAGCAGCCAAAAGGGACTAGGGAACACCGGGGAGCTGTTTTTT.

This clone was counted a few times. One end of the junction is discordant with germline, which a read error may explain. V usage is TRBV6-5 and J usage is TRBJ2-1, with 9 bases matching TRBD2. The germline V gene encodes CDR1 MNHEY and CDR2 SVGAGI. The CDR3 extends over 12 amino acids. CDR3 sequence: CASSYRREGQIF. CDR3 sequence (DNA): TGTGCCAGCAGTTACCGGCGGGAGGGTCAGATCTTC.

CDR3 nucleotides: TGTGCCAGCAGTTTCCTCCGGGACAGGGAAGTTCGGTACACTGAAGCTTTCTTT. Its protein is CASSFLRDREVRYTEAFF. The chain has TRBV6-2 or TRBV6-3 and TRBJ1-1; 9 bases agree with TRBD1. Germline CDR1 MNHEY, CDR2 SVGEGT. After removal of 4 bases from V and 3 bases from J, the junction contained 15 bases not matched to a gene. The CDR3 covers 18 residues.

The gene calls are TRBV13 and TRBJ2-7; 7 positions agree with TRBD1. CDR3 length equals 15 residues. The germline V gene encodes CDR1 PRHDT and CDR2 FYEKMQ (reference sequence). The V and J ends lost 3 bases and 3 bases, in that order; junction bases with no gene match: 8. Written as DNA, the CDR3 is TGTGCCAGCAGCTTCGATGGCAGGGGGAACTACGAGCAGTACTTC. It specifies CASSFDGRGNYEQYF.

The gene calls are TRBV3-1 (or the pseudogene TRBV3-2) and TRBJ2-2, with D possibly being TRBD1 (6 bases). This CDR3 has 15 amino acids. Germline V gives CDR1 LGHDT, CDR2 YNNKEL (reference sequence). Trimming left V 1 base short and J 4 bases short, with 10 bases between. CDR3 sequence reads: CASSQADRTTGELFF. CDR3 nucleotide sequence: TGTGCCAGCAGCCAAGCCGACAGGACCACCGGGGAGCTGTTTTTT.

This chain connects TRBV6-5 to TRBJ2-7; the D gene is possibly TRBD2 (5 bases). This CDR3 contains 12 residues. The V gene's germline CDR1 is MNHEY and CDR2 SVGAGI. V was shortened by 5 bases and J by 4 bases, with 9 bases between the two germline ends. The CDR3 region has the DNA TGTGCCAGCAGTATGGGAGCGTACGAGCAGTACTTC. Translated, it gives CASSMGAYEQYF.

The CDR3 loop reads CASKSAGRYLNYGYTF. The CDR3 DNA reads TGTGCCAGCAAATCCGCCGGGAGATACCTTAACTATGGCTACACCTTC. The V call is TRBV2, the J call TRBJ1-2; unclear D gene. Trimming stripped 7 bases from V and 1 base from J, with 19 bases between. The germline CDR1 and CDR2 sequences are SNHLY and FYNNEI. The CDR3 is 16 amino acids.

The chain links TRBV20-1 to TRBJ1-1; D is ambiguous. The CDR3 is 11 residues long. CDR1 and CDR2 (germline): DFQATT, SNEGSKA (reference sequence). Trimming took off 5 bases at V and 7 bases at J, with 11 bases between the two ends. In DNA, the CDR3 is TGCAGTGCTCGCCTACTAAATGAAGCTTTCTTT. Translating it yields CSARLLNEAFF.

This clone occurred a few times. The gene calls are TRBV7-2 and TRBJ2-3, with D possibly being TRBD1 (5 bases). V lost 1 base and J 0 bases, leaving 17 bases between the germline ends. This CDR3 has 18 residues. The germline V gene encodes CDR1 SGHTA and CDR2 FQGNSA. CDR3 DNA: TGTGCCAGCAGCTTAGGACAGACGGCCCTCGGCAGCACAGATACGCAGTATTTT. As protein: CASSLGQTALGSTDTQYF.

This CDR3 is CASSHPGTSGRAAQFF. The CDR3 region has the DNA TGTGCCAGCAGCCACCCTGGGACTAGCGGGAGGGCCGCGCAGTTCTTC. This chain links TRBV4-2 with TRBJ2-1, with 16 bases fitting TRBD2. The CDR3 has 16 residues. CDR1 and CDR2 from the germline V gene are LGHNA and YNFKEQ. After removal of 3 bases from V and 12 bases from J, the junction contained 8 bases not matched to a gene.

This clone has a single count. The J gene is TRBJ2-1, the V gene TRBV21-1; TRBD2, the table's D call, lacks a check against the DNA. TRBV21-1 is described as a pseudogene. CDR3 length equals 20 residues. The CDR3 region is CASSPSSGRSFSTDGPEQFF. The CDR3 coding sequence is TGTGCCAGCAGCCCAAGTAGCGGACGGAGCTTTTCGACTGACGGGCCTGAGCAGTTCTTC.

The chain uses TRBV4-3 and TRBJ2-7; 10 bases align to TRBD1. The germline V gene has CDR1 LGHNA and CDR2 YSLEER. This CDR3 spans 15 amino acids. The ends lost 4 bases at V and 1 base at J; junction bases unmatched: 4. The CDR3 nucleotides read TGCGCCAGCAGCCTAGGACAGGGGGGGTCCTACGAGCAGTACTTC. It encodes CASSLGQGGSYEQYF.

This chain uses TRBV5-5 with TRBJ1-2, with a tentative D call TRBD1 (6 bases). This CDR3 spans 13 amino acids. CDR1 is SGHKS and CDR2 is YYEKEE in the germline V gene (reference sequence). V lost 4 bases, J lost 2 bases, and 9 bases lay in between. The CDR3 is CASSVTGNYGYTF. CDR3 nucleotide sequence: TGTGCCAGCAGCGTCACAGGGAACTATGGCTACACCTTC.

V and J are TRBV11-2 and TRBJ2-7, with unresolved D. The CDR3 loop spans 10 amino acids. CDR1 is SGHAT, CDR2 FQNNGV, per germline. V gave up 6 bases and J gave up 4 bases, with 4 bases separating them. The CDR3 loop reads CASSSYEQYF. The DNA of the CDR3 is TGTGCCAGCAGTTCGTACGAGCAGTACTTC.

This rearrangement joins TRBV15 to TRBJ2-2; D gene ambiguous. The V and J ends lost 0 bases and 4 bases respectively, with 9 bases between them. In germline, CDR1 is LNHNV, CDR2 YYDKDF (reference sequence). This CDR3 has 15 residues. The CDR3 nucleotides are TGTGCCACCAGCAGAGATTTGGCCCTCACCGGGGAGCTGTTTTTT. The encoded protein is CATSRDLALTGELFF.

The V and J genes are TRBV10-3 and TRBJ2-2; no clear D gene. This CDR3 has 14 amino acids. The V gene's germline CDR1 is ENHRY and CDR2 SYGVKD. With 4 bases removed from V and 5 bases from J, the gap between germline ends came to 11 bases. As DNA, the CDR3 is TGTGCCATCAGTGCTGTCAGTTTAACCGGGGAGCTGTTTTTT. Encoded protein: CAISAVSLTGELFF.

As DNA, the CDR3 is TGTGCCAGCACCCAACAGGAGACCCAGTACTTC. Translating gives CASTQQETQYF. The genes are TRBV6-6 and TRBJ2-5; D ambiguous. Deletions cut 7 bases from V and 5 bases from J, with 8 bases between. Germline CDR1 is MNHNY and CDR2 is SVGAGI (reference sequence). The CDR3 sequence is 11 residues long.

The rearrangement links TRBV6-5 to TRBJ1-2; tentatively, D is TRBD1 (5 bases). The CDR3 runs 13 residues. V lost 2 bases and J 4 bases, leaving 8 bases between the germline ends. Germline CDR1 and CDR2: MNHEY and SVGAGI. CDR3 amino acids: CASSYGGGYGYTF. CDR3 DNA sequence: TGTGCCAGCAGTTACGGCGGGGGCTATGGCTACACCTTC.

The V gene is TRBV19, the J gene TRBJ1-4, with 7 bases that match TRBD1. The germline CDR1 and CDR2 sequences are LNHDA and SQIVND (reference sequence). This CDR3 region has 12 residues. J was trimmed by 15 bases and V by 5 bases; bases with no gene match: 9. The DNA for the CDR3 is TGTGCCAGTAGTCAGGGGCCAGGGGGGATGTTTTTT. Its protein product is CASSQGPGGMFF.